What follows are 14 T cell receptor beta chains derived from one specimen sequenced in a study of human T cells and chemical hapten exposure. TCRdb reprocessed the 5' RACE reads via MiXCR and lists one record per CDR3 protein. The table shows under 150,000 distinct CDR3 sequences, with approximately 20% occurring only once. Unfractionated whole blood yielded total RNA. The receptors were sampled from a human donor in good health.

The rearrangement uses TRBV12-3 or TRBV12-4 and TRBJ2-1, with D maybe TRBD2 (6 bases). V lost 5 bases, J lost 15 bases, and 17 bases lay in between. The CDR3 has 12 amino acids. CDR3 bases: TGTGCCAGCAGTCCCCGACTAGTCCATCCGTTCTTC. The encoded protein is CASSPRLVHPFF.

V and J are TRBV9 and TRBJ2-5; no firm D call. The CDR3 runs to 12 residues. Germline V gene data show CDR1 as SGDLS and CDR2 as YYNGEE. V was pared by 0 bases and J by 5 bases, with 5 bases between. The CDR3 nucleotides are TGTGCCAGCAGCGTAGGCAGCGAGACCCAGTACTTC. Amino acids: CASSVGSETQYF.

The rearrangement joins TRBV18 to TRBJ1-1; weak D call: TRBD1 (6 bases). The germline CDR1 and CDR2 sequences are KGHSH and LQKENI. Trimming took off 4 bases at V and 3 bases at J, with 12 bases between the two ends. The CDR3 is 14 residues long. CDR3 loop: CASSLSDSDTEAFF. The DNA of the CDR3 is TGTGCCAGCTCACTTTCGGACAGTGACACTGAAGCTTTCTTT.

The chain joins TRBV18 to TRBJ2-3; 12 bases map to TRBD2. Germline CDR1 is KGHSH and CDR2 is LQKENI. V dropped 4 bases and J dropped 2; count of bases not matched to a gene: 7. This CDR3 contains 17 residues. Here the CDR3 DNA reads TGTGCCAGCTCACATACGACTAGCGGGAGAACCACAGATACGCAGTATTTT. Its protein product is CASSHTTSGRTTDTQYF.

The sample holds a few counts of this clonotype. The genes are TRBV14 and TRBJ2-1; the match to TRBD2 covers 13 bases. There are 15 residues in the CDR3. Unmatched junction bases numbered 9, after V lost 9 bases and J lost 7 bases. Germline lookup yields CDR1 SGHDN and CDR2 FVKESK. Written as DNA, the CDR3 is TGTGCCAGTAGTTTACTAGCGGGAGGGCAAAATGAGCAGTTCTTC. Protein: CASSLLAGGQNEQFF.

This clonotype turned up a few times. The chain couples TRBV15 to TRBJ2-7, with unresolved D. V was trimmed by 3 bases and J by 6 bases, leaving 9 bases between them. The CDR3 is 12 residues long. CDR1 and CDR2 from the germline V gene are LNHNV and YYDKDF (reference sequence). The CDR3 DNA reads TGTGCCACCAGCAGCCTGAGGCGCGAGCAGTACTTC. It encodes CATSSLRREQYF. Filled out from reference TRBV15 and TRBJ2-7, the complete variable domain reads DAMVIQNPRYQVTQFGKPVTLSCSQTLNHNVMYWYQQKSSQAPKLLFHYYDKDFNNEADTPDNFQSRRPNTSFCFLDIRSPGLGDTAMYLCATSSLRREQYFGPGTRLTVT.

This clonotype was detected only a few times. The chain has TRBV5-1 and TRBJ2-5, with 10 positions matching TRBD1. The CDR3 loop spans 15 amino acids. With V trimmed by 0 bases and J by 5 bases, 4 bases remained unmatched. Germline CDR1 is SGHRS and CDR2 is YFSETQ. CDR3 amino acids: CASSLASTGGETQYF. DNA of the CDR3: TGCGCCAGCAGCTTGGCCTCGACAGGGGGCGAGACCCAGTACTTC.

The chain links TRBV27 to TRBJ2-1; TRBD1 matches 7 bases. The CDR3 totals 16 residues. Germline V gene lookup returns CDR1 MNHEY and CDR2 SMNVEV (reference sequence). The V and J ends lost 7 bases and 0 bases, in that order; junction bases with no gene match: 9. For the CDR3, the DNA is TGTGCCAGCATCCCAACGGGACAGAGCTCCTACAATGAGCAGTTCTTC. This translates into CASIPTGQSSYNEQFF.

This clonotype showed up just a few times. The chain links TRBV12-3 or TRBV12-4 to TRBJ2-1, with a possible D match to TRBD2 (6 bases). V lost 5 bases and J lost 9, with 17 bases in between. This CDR3 region has 14 residues. In nucleotides, the CDR3 is TGTGCCAGCAGTCCGGGACTCCCTACGAGTGAGCAGTTCTTC. It yields the protein CASSPGLPTSEQFF.

CDR3 loop: CASSLADQGGSPQHF. The CDR3, as DNA: TGTGCCAGCAGCTTAGCCGACCAGGGAGGGTCGCCCCAGCATTTT. The rearrangement joins TRBV7-9 to TRBJ1-5, with D possibly TRBD1 on 5 matching bases. The CDR3 has 15 amino acids. Trimming removed 0 bases from V and 9 bases from J, with 15 bases in between. CDR1 and CDR2 from the germline V gene are SEHNR and FQNEAQ (reference sequence).

The chain couples TRBV2 to TRBJ2-1; D unresolved. CDR1 is SNHLY and CDR2 is FYNNEI in the germline V gene. The CDR3 is made up of 15 amino acids. V shed 8 bases and J shed 0 bases, with 14 bases lying between them. CDR3 DNA: TGTGCCAGCCCCAAGGTAGCCGGCTCCTACAATGAGCAGTTCTTC. Its protein product is CASPKVAGSYNEQFF.

The chain carries TRBV18 and TRBJ1-3, with D maybe TRBD1 (6 bases). The CDR3 consists of 17 residues. Trimming removed 2 bases at V and 1 base at J, with 15 bases between. CDR1 is KGHSH and CDR2 is LQKENI in the germline V gene. The CDR3 is CASSPVQGLGSGNTIYF. For the CDR3, the DNA is TGTGCCAGCTCACCAGTCCAGGGGCTAGGATCTGGAAACACCATATATTTT. Drawing the rest from reference TRBV18 and TRBJ1-3, the complete variable domain is NAGVMQNPRHLVRRRGQEARLRCSPMKGHSHVYWYRQLPEEGLKFMVYLQKENIIDESGMPKERFSAEFPKEGPSILRIQQVVRGDSAAYFCASSPVQGLGSGNTIYFGEGSWLTVV.

The chain combines TRBV5-1 with TRBJ2-5, with TRBD2 matching 9 bases. V was clipped by 2 bases and J by 5 bases; unmatched bases: 7. The CDR3 loop spans 15 amino acids. Germline lookup yields CDR1 SGHRS and CDR2 YFSETQ. The DNA for the CDR3 is TGCGCCAGCAGCTTTATGTCTAGCGGGATGGAGACCCAGTACTTC. This gives the protein CASSFMSSGMETQYF.

The chain employs TRBV12-3 or TRBV12-4 and TRBJ2-7, with 12 nucleotides matching TRBD1. J lost 6 bases, V lost 5 bases, and 5 bases had no gene match. This CDR3 is 14 amino acids long. CDR3 DNA: TGTGCCAGCAGTGCGGGACAGGGGGCAAGCGAGCAGTACTTC. Amino acid sequence: CASSAGQGASEQYF.